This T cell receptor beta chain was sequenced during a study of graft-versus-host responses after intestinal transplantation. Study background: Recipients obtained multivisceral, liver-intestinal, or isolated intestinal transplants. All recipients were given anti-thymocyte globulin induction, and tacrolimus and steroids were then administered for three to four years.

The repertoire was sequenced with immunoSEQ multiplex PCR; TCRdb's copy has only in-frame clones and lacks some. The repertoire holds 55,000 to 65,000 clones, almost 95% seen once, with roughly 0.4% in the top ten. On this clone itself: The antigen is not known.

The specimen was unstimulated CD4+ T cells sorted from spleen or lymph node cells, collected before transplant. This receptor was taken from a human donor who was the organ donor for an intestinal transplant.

CDR3 protein: CATRYSGGHEQYF. Written as DNA, the CDR3 is TGTGCCACCAGGTACTCAGGGGGCCACGAGCAGTACTTC. The chain employs TRBV15 and TRBJ2-7; 8 nucleotides align to TRBD1. The J segment lost 5 bases and the V segment lost 6 bases, leaving 6 bases of the junction unmatched. The CDR3 totals 13 residues. Germline V gene lookup returns CDR1 LNHNV and CDR2 YYDKDF (reference sequence).